This T cell receptor beta chain was profiled in a study of blood T cell repertoires in COVID-19. Study-wide background: The analysed material was cDNA or gDNA that came from T cells, B-cell-depleted T cells, or PBMCs.

Profiled with immunoSEQ multiplex PCR; TCRdb holds only in-frame clones, not every one. Of 140,000 to 150,000 clones in the sample, about 85% were seen once. Germline CDR1 SGHTA, CDR2 FQGNSA. J was trimmed by 5 bases and V by 3 bases; bases with no gene match: 12. The CDR3 has 16 amino acids. The sample comprised peripheral blood. The TCR sequence derives from a human donor with acute or convalescent COVID-19. The donor label of this sample is uncertain. The chain recombines TRBV7-2 with TRBJ1-2; 7 bases agree with TRBD1. Written as DNA, the CDR3 is TGTGCCAGCAGCTTCGGACAGGAAAGAACAATTTATGGCTACACCTTC. It specifies CASSFGQERTIYGYTF.